This is a list of T cell receptor beta chains from one sample in a study of CD8 T cells in Susac syndrome. Via MiXCR, TCRdb re-called the immunoSEQ multiplex PCR reads, giving one row per CDR3 protein. The data show about 200,000 distinct CDR3 sequences, with around nine tenths seen just once and about 0.12% held by the top ten. The sample comprised CD8+ T cells from PBMCs. Receptors originate from a human donor with multiple sclerosis. The CDR3 runs from the conserved cysteine through the conserved F or W. The D gene is left open where the match is weak. The listing skips clone size in some rows; elsewhere it reads once, few, many or a size class.

V gene: TRBV12-3/TRBV12-4
D gene: -
J gene: TRBJ2-3
clone size: -
CDR3 DNA: TGTGCCAGCAGTTCCTCGGCTTGGGCTCAGGATACGCAGTATTTT
CDR3 protein: CASSSSAWAQDTQYF

V gene: TRBV7-6
D gene: -
J gene: TRBJ1-1
clone size: -
CDR3 DNA: TGTGCCAGCAGCTATATTCGGGACGGCCCCGTCACTGAAGCTTTCTTT
CDR3 protein: CASSYIRDGPVTEAFF

V gene: TRBV5-5
D gene: TRBD1
J gene: TRBJ2-1
clone size: -
CDR3 DNA: TGTGCCAGCAGCCCTCCTGGGACAGCCTTCAATGAGCAGTTCTTC
CDR3 protein: CASSPPGTAFNEQFF

V gene: TRBV29-1
D gene: -
J gene: TRBJ1-1
clone size: -
CDR3 DNA: TGCAGCGTACCCGGACAGATGAACACTGAAGCTTTCTTT
CDR3 protein: CSVPGQMNTEAFF

V gene: TRBV7-9
D gene: -
J gene: TRBJ1-1
clone size: -
CDR3 DNA: TGTGCCAGCAGCCCTCTCGGGCCGTCTGAAGCTTTCTTT
CDR3 protein: CASSPLGPSEAFF

V gene: TRBV6-6
D gene: -
J gene: TRBJ2-3
clone size: -
CDR3 DNA: TGTGCCAGCGGCGGGGATAGCACAGATACGCAGTATTTT
CDR3 protein: CASGGDSTDTQYF

V gene: TRBV6-1
D gene: -
J gene: TRBJ2-2
clone size: once
CDR3 DNA: TGTGCCAGCAGGCAGGTCCCCAACACCGGGGAGCTGTTTTTT
CDR3 protein: CASRQVPNTGELFF

V gene: TRBV2
D gene: -
J gene: TRBJ2-2
clone size: few
CDR3 DNA: TGTGCCAGCGGTTGGGGGACCGGGGAGCTGTTTTTT
CDR3 protein: CASGWGTGELFF

V gene: TRBV15
D gene: -
J gene: TRBJ1-2
clone size: -
CDR3 DNA: TGTGCCACCAGCAGAGATCGGGGTGCCGATAACTATGGCTACACCTTC
CDR3 protein: CATSRDRGADNYGYTF

V gene: TRBV11-2
D gene: -
J gene: TRBJ1-2
clone size: -
CDR3 DNA: TGTGCCAGCAGCTTAATAGGGCAGGGAGATGGCTACACCTTC
CDR3 protein: CASSLIGQGDGYTF

V gene: TRBV27
D gene: -
J gene: TRBJ2-7
clone size: -
CDR3 DNA: TGTGCCAGCCGCACGGGCACCTACGAGCAGTACTTC
CDR3 protein: CASRTGTYEQYF

V gene: TRBV5-6
D gene: TRBD1
J gene: TRBJ1-2
clone size: -
CDR3 DNA: TGTGCCAGCAGCCTAGCCGGGACAGCGGAGAGTGGCTACACCTTC
CDR3 protein: CASSLAGTAESGYTF

V gene: TRBV6-5
D gene: -
J gene: TRBJ2-5
clone size: -
CDR3 DNA: TGTGCCAGCAGACTACGGGAGACCCAGTACTTC
CDR3 protein: CASRLRETQYF

V gene: TRBV4-3
D gene: -
J gene: TRBJ1-1
clone size: -
CDR3 DNA: TGCGCCAGCAGCCAAAACGTCTTGACCACTGAAGCTTTCTTT
CDR3 protein: CASSQNVLTTEAFF

V gene: TRBV20-1
D gene: TRBD2
J gene: TRBJ2-7
clone size: -
CDR3 DNA: TGCAGTGCTAGAGATTGGGGGGGGAGCTCCTACGAGCAGTACTTC
CDR3 protein: CSARDWGGSSYEQYF

V gene: TRBV13
D gene: TRBD2
J gene: TRBJ2-1
clone size: -
CDR3 DNA: TGTGCCAGCAGCTTAGTTGCGGGAGAGTCCAATGAGCAGTTCTTC
CDR3 protein: CASSLVAGESNEQFF

V gene: TRBV12-3/TRBV12-4
D gene: TRBD1
J gene: TRBJ1-2
clone size: -
CDR3 DNA: TGTGCCAGCAGCTGGGCCGGGACAGGGAGTAACTATGGCTACACCTTC
CDR3 protein: CASSWAGTGSNYGYTF

V gene: TRBV5-1
D gene: -
J gene: TRBJ2-7
clone size: -
CDR3 DNA: TGCGCCAGCAGCTTGTTAGAGGCAGGCTACGAGCAGTACTTC
CDR3 protein: CASSLLEAGYEQYF

V gene: TRBV15
D gene: TRBD2
J gene: TRBJ2-7
clone size: -
CDR3 DNA: TGTGCCACCAGCAGAGACTCGGCGACTAGCTTTGACGAGCAGTACTTC
CDR3 protein: CATSRDSATSFDEQYF

V gene: TRBV6-5
D gene: -
J gene: TRBJ1-4
clone size: -
CDR3 DNA: TGTGCCAGCAGTTCAGGGACAACGGGTGAAAAACTGTTTTTT
CDR3 protein: CASSSGTTGEKLFF

V gene: TRBV5-6
D gene: -
J gene: TRBJ1-5
clone size: -
CDR3 DNA: TGTGCCAGCAGCTGGGGTAACAATCAGCCCCAGCATTTT
CDR3 protein: CASSWGNNQPQHF

V gene: TRBV5-6
D gene: -
J gene: TRBJ1-2
clone size: -
CDR3 DNA: TGTGCCAGCAGTGTTGGAAAAGCTAACTATGGCTACACCTTC
CDR3 protein: CASSVGKANYGYTF

V gene: TRBV13
D gene: -
J gene: TRBJ1-5
clone size: -
CDR3 DNA: TGTGCCAGCAGCTTCAGGGGAACTCAGCCCCAGCATTTT
CDR3 protein: CASSFRGTQPQHF

V gene: TRBV6-5
D gene: -
J gene: TRBJ2-5
clone size: -
CDR3 DNA: TGTGCCAGCAGGGCAGGGACACCTTCGGAGACCCAGTACTTC
CDR3 protein: CASRAGTPSETQYF

V gene: TRBV6-2/TRBV6-3
D gene: TRBD1
J gene: TRBJ2-6
clone size: -
CDR3 DNA: TGTGCCAGCAGCTTCGACACTAGACTACCGGGACAGGGGGACTCTGGGGCCAACGTCCTGACTTTC
CDR3 protein: CASSFDTRLPGQGDSGANVLTF

V gene: TRBV20-1
D gene: -
J gene: TRBJ1-1
clone size: -
CDR3 DNA: TGCAGTGCTAGAGATCCAGAACAGACCACTGAAGCTTTCTTT
CDR3 protein: CSARDPEQTTEAFF

V gene: TRBV12-3/TRBV12-4
D gene: -
J gene: TRBJ2-3
clone size: -
CDR3 DNA: TGTGCCAGCAGTTTAGCGCTGTGGGCGGGGACAGATACGCAGTATTTT
CDR3 protein: CASSLALWAGTDTQYF

V gene: TRBV13
D gene: -
J gene: TRBJ1-1
clone size: once
CDR3 DNA: TGTGCCAGCAGCGAAGGGGGGAAATGGGTCGACACTGAAGCTTTCTTT
CDR3 protein: CASSEGGKWVDTEAFF

V gene: TRBV12-3/TRBV12-4
D gene: -
J gene: TRBJ2-3
clone size: -
CDR3 DNA: TGTGCCAGCAGTCCACAGGGTGTCAGACGCACAGATACGCAGTATTTT
CDR3 protein: CASSPQGVRRTDTQYF

V gene: TRBV7-9
D gene: TRBD1
J gene: TRBJ1-4
clone size: -
CDR3 DNA: TGTGCCAGCAGCCCCCTAGGGACAGGCCTTAATGAAAAACTGTTTTTT
CDR3 protein: CASSPLGTGLNEKLFF

V gene: TRBV19
D gene: -
J gene: TRBJ1-1
clone size: -
CDR3 DNA: TGCGCCAGTAGTATTGGGGATACGGACACTGAAGCTTTCTTT
CDR3 protein: CASSIGDTDTEAFF

V gene: TRBV9
D gene: -
J gene: TRBJ2-1
clone size: -
CDR3 DNA: TGTGCCAGCAGCGATGGACTTACCTCCTACAATGAGCAGTTCTTC
CDR3 protein: CASSDGLTSYNEQFF

V gene: TRBV11-3
D gene: TRBD1
J gene: TRBJ2-5
clone size: -
CDR3 DNA: TGTGCCAGCAGCTCACCGGGACAGGGGTTGGGGACCCAGTACTTC
CDR3 protein: CASSSPGQGLGTQYF

V gene: TRBV6-5
D gene: -
J gene: TRBJ2-7
clone size: -
CDR3 DNA: TGTGCCAGCGGGGGGAACTGGCACGAGCAGTACTTC
CDR3 protein: CASGGNWHEQYF

V gene: TRBV13
D gene: TRBD1
J gene: TRBJ2-7
clone size: once
CDR3 DNA: TGTGCCAGCAGCCAACAGGGGATCGAGCAGTACTTC
CDR3 protein: CASSQQGIEQYF

V gene: TRBV20-1
D gene: TRBD1
J gene: TRBJ2-5
clone size: once
CDR3 DNA: TGCAGTGCAGACCCCGGACAGGACGAGACCCAGTACTTC
CDR3 protein: CSADPGQDETQYF

V gene: TRBV29-1
D gene: TRBD1
J gene: TRBJ2-3
clone size: -
CDR3 DNA: TGCAGCGGCTGGACAGGGGAGTTGGATACGCAGTATTTT
CDR3 protein: CSGWTGELDTQYF

V gene: TRBV7-2
D gene: -
J gene: TRBJ1-3
clone size: -
CDR3 DNA: TGTGCCAGCAGCTTTTGGACCGACCCTGGAAACACCATATATTTT
CDR3 protein: CASSFWTDPGNTIYF

V gene: TRBV20-1
D gene: TRBD2
J gene: TRBJ2-1
clone size: -
CDR3 DNA: TGCAGTGCTAGAGACCCGACGGGACTAGCGGGCTACAATGAGCAGTTCTTC
CDR3 protein: CSARDPTGLAGYNEQFF

V gene: TRBV19
D gene: -
J gene: TRBJ1-1
clone size: -
CDR3 DNA: TGTGCCAGTAGTATAACAGGGCGCACTGAAGCTTTCTTT
CDR3 protein: CASSITGRTEAFF

V gene: TRBV7-2
D gene: -
J gene: TRBJ2-3
clone size: once
CDR3 DNA: TGTGCCAGCAGCTTAGAAGGGTTCAACACAGATACGCAGTATTTT
CDR3 protein: CASSLEGFNTDTQYF

V gene: TRBV28
D gene: TRBD2
J gene: TRBJ2-1
clone size: once
CDR3 DNA: TGTGCCAGCACTCCCAGCGGGAGGGCGTCCTACAATGAGCAGTTCTTC
CDR3 protein: CASTPSGRASYNEQFF

V gene: TRBV5-6
D gene: -
J gene: TRBJ1-2
clone size: -
CDR3 DNA: TGTGCCAGCAGCTCAGACGACACCTATGGCTACACCTTC
CDR3 protein: CASSSDDTYGYTF

V gene: TRBV5-1
D gene: -
J gene: TRBJ1-1
clone size: -
CDR3 DNA: TGCGCCAGCAGCTTGTACCGGGGCCCCGACACTGAAGCTTTCTTT
CDR3 protein: CASSLYRGPDTEAFF

V gene: TRBV6-2/TRBV6-3
D gene: -
J gene: TRBJ2-2
clone size: -
CDR3 DNA: TGTGCCAGCAGCCCTCTTTTGGGGAACACCGGGGAGCTGTTTTTT
CDR3 protein: CASSPLLGNTGELFF

V gene: TRBV7-9
D gene: -
J gene: TRBJ1-1
clone size: -
CDR3 DNA: TGTGCCAGCAGCGGGGTGGCGTCGGCCACTGAAGCTTTCTTT
CDR3 protein: CASSGVASATEAFF

V gene: TRBV5-6
D gene: -
J gene: TRBJ1-5
clone size: -
CDR3 DNA: TGTGCCAGCAGCTCCTATCCGATGGGGAGTAATCAGCCCCAGCATTTT
CDR3 protein: CASSSYPMGSNQPQHF

V gene: TRBV6-6
D gene: -
J gene: TRBJ2-7
clone size: -
CDR3 DNA: TGTGCCAGCACCCTTGGGGGCTCCAACGAGCAGTACTTC
CDR3 protein: CASTLGGSNEQYF

V gene: TRBV24-1
D gene: -
J gene: TRBJ2-5
clone size: -
CDR3 DNA: TGTGCCACCAGTGATTTGGTAGGCAACCAAGAGACCCAGTACTTC
CDR3 protein: CATSDLVGNQETQYF

V gene: TRBV5-6
D gene: -
J gene: TRBJ2-7
clone size: -
CDR3 DNA: TGTGCCAGCAGCTCAGGACAGCACTACGAGCAGTACTTC
CDR3 protein: CASSSGQHYEQYF

V gene: TRBV27
D gene: -
J gene: TRBJ2-7
clone size: -
CDR3 DNA: TGTGCCAGCAGTTTTGGGGACAACTACGAGCAGTACTTC
CDR3 protein: CASSFGDNYEQYF